The 2 T cell receptor beta chains in this list originate from one sample, sequenced in a study of T cells in tuberculosis. Generated by immunoSEQ multiplex PCR, the TCRdb table keeps only in-frame clones and is missing some. The repertoire holds tens of thousands of clones, with about four fifths as singletons. After thawing and overnight rest, PBMC were stained with GMM-loaded CD1B tetramer, viability dye and anti-CD3 for sorting. The CD1B tetramers carried C32 glucose monomycolate purified from Rhodococcus equi. Sequencing was carried out using CD1b-GMM tetramer-negative cells sorted from PBMCs. The receptors stem from an adult woman with latent tuberculosis.

The rearrangement links TRBV29-1 to TRBJ1-4, with D perhaps TRBD1 (6 bases). V lost 3 bases and J 8 bases, leaving 13 bases between the germline ends. Germline CDR1 reads SQVTM; CDR2 reads ANQGSEA. The CDR3 length is 13 residues. The CDR3 DNA sequence: TGCAGCGTTGATTCACAGGGCCAAGAAAAACTGTTTTTT. Translated, it gives CSVDSQGQEKLFF.

The chain recombines TRBV2 with TRBJ1-1; the D is unclear. The CDR3 length is 12 residues. Germline values: CDR1 SNHLY, CDR2 FYNNEI. V dropped 6 bases and J dropped 4 bases, with 9 bases sitting between them. As DNA, the CDR3 is TGTGCCAGCAGGCGGTTGGGCACTGAAGCTTTCTTT. This codes for CASRRLGTEAFF.